Detailed here is one TCR beta chain. Its antigen remains unidentified. Base-call qualities are not available, and no considerably larger clone is one nucleotide away. The CDR3 numbers 12 residues from cysteine through phenylalanine. Of all the DNA, just the CDR3 is kept, 36 bases in frame from base 1. At the junction V is shortened by 6 bases and J by 4 bases, with 6 bases in between. The germline V gene yields MDHEN for CDR1 and SYDVKM for CDR2. This sample stems from a study of control samples from healthy donors and cancer patients (dated by TCRdb to the early 2020s). Library preparation used the immunoSEQ multiplex PCR assay. The table was pulled from immuneACCESS by TCRdb, which kept in-frame rearrangements only. Such tables lose some clones; where checked, under half of the loss comes from unresolved V genes, and the rest has no known cause. This sample lists around 100,000 clones; about 89% were detected once. The top ten constitute approximately 20% of the sample.

The V and J genes are TRBV28 and TRBJ2-2; the D gene identity is not certain. The receptor comes from a man aged 60 to 69 with lung cancer. The specimen was PBMCs. The DNA sequence is given as TGTGCCAGCAGCGAGAGCACCGGGGAGCTGTTTTTT. The translation is CASSESTGELFF.